These 3 T cell receptor beta chains were sequenced from one sample in a study of shared clonotypes between healthy human individuals. The naive CD8 subset, CD45RO-negative cells positively selected for CCR7, excluded terminally differentiated effector memory CD45RA+ cells. TCRdb keeps only in-frame clones here, not all; method: immunoSEQ multiplex PCR. The sample yields over 2,000,000 clones, just under 95% seen once. Sample: naive CD8+ T cells from PBMCs. The source of these receptors is a man aged 18 to 35 in good health. Some clones in this sample may be carry-over from other donors' samples.

V and J are TRBV9 and TRBJ2-1, with 7 bases aligning to TRBD2. CDR3 length: 15 amino acids. The germline V gene has CDR1 SGDLS and CDR2 YYNGEE. The J segment lost 5 bases and the V segment lost 5 bases, leaving 10 bases of the junction unmatched. The CDR3 spells CASSEPSGVNNEQFF. The CDR3 DNA is TGTGCCAGCAGTGAACCTAGCGGAGTTAACAATGAGCAGTTCTTC. Full variable domain (remainder filled in from reference TRBV9 and TRBJ2-1): DSGVTQTPKHLITATGQRVTLRCSPRSGDLSVYWYQQSLDQGLQFLIQYYNGEERAKGNILERFSAQQFPDLHSELNLSSLELGDSALYFCASSEPSGVNNEQFFGPGTRLTVL.

The CDR3 sequence is CASSFSETYEQYF. The CDR3, as DNA: TGTGCCAGCAGTTTTTCAGAGACTTACGAGCAGTACTTC. The V gene is TRBV6-5, the J gene TRBJ2-7; D not certain. This CDR3 comprises 13 residues. Germline V CDR1 and CDR2: MNHEY, SVGAGI. The germline V and J ends were trimmed by 4 bases and 4 bases, with 11 bases remaining between them.

This sequence joins TRBV7-9 and TRBJ1-2; D is unresolved. The CDR3 covers 14 residues. The V end was cut by 1 base, the J end by 2 bases, with 8 bases between. Germline V lookup: CDR1 SEHNR, CDR2 FQNEAQ (reference sequence). Here the CDR3 DNA reads TGTGCCAGCAGCTTAGTTTCTAAAAACTATGGCTACACCTTC. This gives the protein CASSLVSKNYGYTF.